This TCR beta chain was recovered during a study of blood T cell repertoires in COVID-19. Followed longitudinally, the Seattle patients had been enrolled during active infection. The method was immunoSEQ multiplex PCR; TCRdb's version includes in-frame clones alone and lacks a portion of them. The sample holds 120,000 to 150,000 clones, roughly 88% seen once. V gave up 4 bases and J gave up 3 bases, with 8 bases separating them. There are 13 residues in the CDR3. Germline assignment: CDR1 KGHDR and CDR2 SFDVKD. Specimen: peripheral blood. The rearrangement joins TRBV24-1 to TRBJ2-5; D might be TRBD1 (5 bases). The receptor was isolated from a woman aged 55-70 years with COVID-19, enrolled during active disease. In nucleotides, the CDR3 is TGTGCCACCAGTGACCCGACAGAAGAGACCCAGTACTTC. It yields the protein CATSDPTEETQYF.